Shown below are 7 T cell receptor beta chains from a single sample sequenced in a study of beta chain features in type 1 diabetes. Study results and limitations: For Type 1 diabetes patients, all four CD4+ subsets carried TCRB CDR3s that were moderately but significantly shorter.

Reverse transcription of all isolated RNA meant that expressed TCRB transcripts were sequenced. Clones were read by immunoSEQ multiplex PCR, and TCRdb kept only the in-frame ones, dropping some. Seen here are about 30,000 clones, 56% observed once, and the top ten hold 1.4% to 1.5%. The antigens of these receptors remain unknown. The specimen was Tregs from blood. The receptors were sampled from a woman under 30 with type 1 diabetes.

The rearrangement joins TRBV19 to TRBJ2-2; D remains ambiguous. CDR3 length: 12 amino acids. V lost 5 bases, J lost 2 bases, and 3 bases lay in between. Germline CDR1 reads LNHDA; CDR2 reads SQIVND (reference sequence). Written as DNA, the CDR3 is TGTGCCAGTAGTTATAACACCGGGGAGCTGTTTTTT. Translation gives CASSYNTGELFF.

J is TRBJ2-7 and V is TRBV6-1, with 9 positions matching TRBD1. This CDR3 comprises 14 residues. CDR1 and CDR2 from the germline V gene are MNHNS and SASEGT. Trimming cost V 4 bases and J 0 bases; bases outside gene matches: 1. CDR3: CASSGDRVSYEQYF. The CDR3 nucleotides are TGTGCCAGCAGTGGGGACAGGGTCTCCTACGAGCAGTACTTC.

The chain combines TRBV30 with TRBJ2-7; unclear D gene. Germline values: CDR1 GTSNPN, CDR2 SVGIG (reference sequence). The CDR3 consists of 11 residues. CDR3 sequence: CAGSRGREQYV. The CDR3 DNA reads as TGCGCTGGTTCCCGAGGCCGGGAGCAGTACGTC.

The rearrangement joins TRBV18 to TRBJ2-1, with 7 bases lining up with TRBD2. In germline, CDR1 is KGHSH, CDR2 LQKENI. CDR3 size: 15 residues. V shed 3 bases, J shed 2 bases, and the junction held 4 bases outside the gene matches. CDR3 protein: CASSPPGTTYNEQFF. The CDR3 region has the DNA TGTGCCAGCTCACCCCCCGGGACTACCTACAATGAGCAGTTCTTC.

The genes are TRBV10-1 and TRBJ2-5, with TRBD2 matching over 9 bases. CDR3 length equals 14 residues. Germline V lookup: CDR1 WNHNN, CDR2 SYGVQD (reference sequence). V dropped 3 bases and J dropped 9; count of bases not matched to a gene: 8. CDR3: CASSESLAGAAQYF. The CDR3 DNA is TGCGCCAGCAGTGAAAGTTTAGCGGGAGCGGCCCAGTACTTC.

The CDR3 spells CASSSSGRAGSYEQYF. The CDR3 coding sequence is TGTGCCAGCAGCTCTAGCGGGAGGGCCGGGTCCTACGAGCAGTACTTC. The gene calls are TRBV7-8 and TRBJ2-7; 12 nucleotides align to TRBD2. J gave up 1 base and V 4 bases, and 5 bases lay outside the gene matches. The germline V gene encodes CDR1 SGHVS and CDR2 FQNEAQ. CDR3 length: 16 amino acids.

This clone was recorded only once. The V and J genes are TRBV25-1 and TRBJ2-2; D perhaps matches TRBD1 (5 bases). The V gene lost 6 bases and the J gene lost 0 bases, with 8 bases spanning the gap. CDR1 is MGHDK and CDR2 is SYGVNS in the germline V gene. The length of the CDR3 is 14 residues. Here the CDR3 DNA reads TGTGCCAGCAGGAGCAGGGCGAACACCGGGGAGCTGTTTTTT. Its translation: CASRSRANTGELFF.